What follows are 18 T cell receptor beta chains derived from one specimen sequenced in a study of early T cells in non-severe SARS-CoV-2 infection. TCRdb re-analysed the 5' RACE reads in MiXCR, keeping a single row per CDR3 protein. The sample shows 40,000 to 55,000 distinct CDR3 sequences, approximately 13% of them seen only once. Material: whole blood. The origin of the receptors is an adult who was a healthcare worker with PCR-confirmed SARS-CoV-2 infection or an uninfected control (not recorded which).

J is TRBJ1-4 and V is TRBV6-6; D may be TRBD1 (5 bases). CDR3 length: 14 amino acids. V was trimmed by 4 bases and J by 5 bases, leaving 11 bases between them. Germline-derived CDR1 and CDR2 are MNHNY and SVGAGI (reference sequence). The CDR3 DNA is TGTGCCAGCAGTTCCCGGGACCCGAATGAAAAACTGTTTTTT. Translated, it gives CASSSRDPNEKLFF.

This clonotype was counted at least ten times. The chain couples TRBV29-1 to TRBJ2-5; 8 nucleotides align to TRBD2. The CDR3 length is 13 residues. Looked up from germline, CDR1 is SQVTM and CDR2 is ANQGSEA. Trimming at V came to 6 bases and at J to 4 bases, leaving 7 bases not matched to a gene. The DNA of the CDR3 is TGCAGCGTACGGGAGGGAGGTGGAGAGACCCAGTACTTC. It encodes CSVREGGGETQYF.

The CDR3 here is CASTPDPDEKLFF. In nucleotides, the CDR3 is TGTGCCAGCACCCCGGACCCGGACGAAAAACTGTTTTTT. The chain is built from TRBV28 and TRBJ1-4; D gene unclear. The length of the CDR3 is 13 residues. Per germline, CDR1 MDHEN and CDR2 SYDVKM. V lost 7 bases to trimming and J lost 8 bases, with 14 bases between them.

This clonotype was counted ten times or more. The chain is built from TRBV5-6 and TRBJ2-1, with D uncertain. The V and J ends lost 4 bases and 8 bases respectively, with 7 bases between them. The CDR3 loop spans 11 amino acids. The V gene's germline CDR1 is SGHDT and CDR2 YYEEEE. CDR3 nucleotide sequence: TGTGCCAGCAGCCAGACCGATGAGCAGTTCTTC. It encodes CASSQTDEQFF.

This clonotype has ten or more counts. The chain recombines TRBV15 with TRBJ2-1; D unresolved. Germline CDR1 reads LNHNV; CDR2 reads YYDKDF (reference sequence). The CDR3 runs 13 residues. Trimming took off 1 base at V and 5 bases at J, with 6 bases between the two ends. Here the CDR3 DNA reads TGTGCCACCAGCAGAGTTGAGCACAATGAGCAGTTCTTC. It codes for CATSRVEHNEQFF.

Ten or more counts support this clonotype. The gene calls are TRBV29-1 and TRBJ1-1; D is undetermined. The CDR3 is 13 amino acids. The V gene lost 5 bases and the J gene lost 2 bases, with 12 bases spanning the gap. Germline V CDR1 and CDR2: SQVTM, ANQGSEA. The CDR3 here is CSVLPIYNTEAFF. CDR3 coding DNA: TGCAGCGTTCTGCCTATTTACAACACTGAAGCTTTCTTT.

V is TRBV7-2 and J is TRBJ2-1, with 9 positions matching TRBD2. This CDR3 comprises 15 residues. V dropped 5 bases and J dropped 1; count of bases not matched to a gene: 3. Germline V gives CDR1 SGHTA, CDR2 FQGNSA. The CDR3 loop reads CASSAGGPSYNEQFF. The CDR3 nucleotides read TGTGCCAGCAGCGCGGGGGGGCCATCCTACAATGAGCAGTTCTTC.

The chain combines TRBV10-3 with TRBJ1-2; D is unclear. Trimming stripped 2 bases from V and 1 base from J, with 8 bases between. This CDR3 has 14 residues. Germline V CDR1 and CDR2: ENHRY, SYGVKD. Here the CDR3 reads CAISEQGSNYGYTF. Here the CDR3 DNA reads TGTGCCATCAGTGAGCAAGGCAGTAACTATGGCTACACCTTC.

The V and J genes are TRBV6-5 and TRBJ2-2; maybe TRBD1 (5 bases). V dropped 2 bases and J dropped 3 bases, with 7 bases sitting between them. CDR1 and CDR2 from the germline V gene are MNHEY and SVGAGI. The CDR3 is 14 residues long. CDR3 sequence (DNA): TGTGCCAGCAGTTACAGGGGATACACCGGGGAGCTGTTTTTT. Translated, it gives CASSYRGYTGELFF.

The chain carries TRBV24-1 and TRBJ2-5; TRBD1 matches at 8 bases. This CDR3 comprises 14 residues. CDR1 and CDR2 from the germline V gene are KGHDR and SFDVKD. Trimming cost V 3 bases and J 5 bases; bases outside gene matches: 4. CDR3 loop: CATSDPTGGETQYF. The CDR3 region has the DNA TGTGCCACCAGTGATCCCACAGGGGGGGAGACCCAGTACTTC.

This clonotype was found many times. V gene TRBV29-1 combines with J gene TRBJ2-1; a weak D match, TRBD2 (6 bases). Germline V gene lookup returns CDR1 SQVTM and CDR2 ANQGSEA. With 4 bases removed from V and 2 bases from J, the gap between germline ends came to 9 bases. The CDR3 is made up of 13 amino acids. This CDR3 reads CSVAAGTYNEQFF. For the CDR3, the DNA is TGCAGCGTTGCGGCGGGGACCTACAATGAGCAGTTCTTC.

This sequence joins TRBV29-1 and TRBJ2-5; TRBD1 agrees at 7 bases. The CDR3 loop spans 12 amino acids. V shed 6 bases and J 6 bases; nucleotides not matched to a gene: 7. The germline CDR1 and CDR2 sequences are SQVTM and ANQGSEA. The CDR3 protein is CSVDRVVQTQYF. CDR3 sequence (DNA): TGCAGCGTAGACAGGGTTGTGCAGACCCAGTACTTC.

CDR3 loop: CASSTMQGAQPQHF. CDR3 DNA: TGTGCCAGCAGTACGATGCAGGGAGCTCAGCCCCAGCATTTT. V is TRBV6-5 and J is TRBJ1-5, with D possibly being TRBD1 (5 bases). CDR1 MNHEY and CDR2 SVGAGI come from the germline V gene. The CDR3 has 14 amino acids. The ends were cut back, 5 bases at V and 6 bases at J, with 14 bases in the middle.

This clonotype showed up many times. The V call is TRBV20-1, the J call TRBJ2-7; tentative D call: TRBD2 (6 bases). Trimming removed 2 bases at V and 1 base at J, with 18 bases between. The CDR3 is 16 amino acids. Germline V gene data show CDR1 as DFQATT and CDR2 as SNEGSKA (reference sequence). The CDR3 is CSARPLRTMTSYEQYF. The CDR3 nucleotides are TGCAGTGCTAGACCCCTCCGGACTATGACTTCCTACGAGCAGTACTTC.

This clonotype came up a few times. The chain recombines TRBV4-2 with TRBJ2-5; the match to TRBD2 covers 8 bases. This CDR3 has 17 residues. The V gene end was trimmed by 0 bases and the J gene end by 0 bases; junction bases not matched to a gene: 6. Germline V lookup: CDR1 LGHNA, CDR2 YNFKEQ. The CDR3 spells CASSQDPSGSNQETQYF. The DNA of the CDR3 is TGTGCCAGCAGCCAAGATCCCAGCGGGAGCAACCAAGAGACCCAGTACTTC.

This clonotype came up many times. The J gene is TRBJ2-1, the V gene TRBV27; TRBD2 agrees at 11 bases. This CDR3 comprises 18 residues. Looked up from germline, CDR1 is MNHEY and CDR2 is SMNVEV (reference sequence). V lost 2 bases and J lost 7; bases outside the gene matches: 13. CDR3 bases: TGTGCCAGCAGTTTAACCCAAAGGAGACTAGCGGGATATAATGAGCAGTTCTTC. Translating gives CASSLTQRRLAGYNEQFF.

The rearrangement links TRBV20-1 to TRBJ1-4; D ambiguous. Trimming removed 6 bases from V and 0 bases from J, with 8 bases in between. This CDR3 region has 13 residues. Germline loops: CDR1 DFQATT, CDR2 SNEGSKA (reference sequence). The CDR3 nucleotides are TGCAGTGCGGCGGTTGCAACTAATGAAAAACTGTTTTTT. This encodes CSAAVATNEKLFF.

The rearrangement joins TRBV27 to TRBJ2-1; D call uncertain. The CDR3 sequence is 13 residues long. Germline V gene data show CDR1 as MNHEY and CDR2 as SMNVEV (reference sequence). Deletions cut 0 bases from V and 4 bases from J, with 4 bases between. CDR3 coding DNA: TGTGCCAGCAGTTTATCGCAATACAATGAGCAGTTCTTC. Translated, it gives CASSLSQYNEQFF.